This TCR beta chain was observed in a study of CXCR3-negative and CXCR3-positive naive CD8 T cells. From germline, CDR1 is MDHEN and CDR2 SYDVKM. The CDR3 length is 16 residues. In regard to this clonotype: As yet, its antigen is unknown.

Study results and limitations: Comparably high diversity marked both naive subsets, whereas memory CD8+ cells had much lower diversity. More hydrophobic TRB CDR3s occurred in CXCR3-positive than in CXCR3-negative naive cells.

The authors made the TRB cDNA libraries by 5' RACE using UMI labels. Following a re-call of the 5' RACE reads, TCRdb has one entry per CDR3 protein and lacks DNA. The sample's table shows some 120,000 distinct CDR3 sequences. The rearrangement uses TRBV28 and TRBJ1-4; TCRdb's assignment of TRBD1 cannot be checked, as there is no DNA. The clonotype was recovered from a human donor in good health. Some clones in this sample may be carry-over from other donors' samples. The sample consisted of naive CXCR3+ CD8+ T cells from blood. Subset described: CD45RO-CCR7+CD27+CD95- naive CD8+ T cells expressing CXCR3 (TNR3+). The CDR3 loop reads CASSKRLAGVKEKLFF.